The rows below give T cell receptor beta chains drawn from one sample of a study of blood T cell repertoires in COVID-19. Assay used: immunoSEQ multiplex PCR; TCRdb lists only in-frame clones, some missing. The sample lists over 50,000 clones, about four fifths occurring once. The specimen was peripheral blood. Receptor source: a man in his 60s with COVID-19, enrolled during active disease. The CDR3 runs from the conserved cysteine through the conserved F or W. A D gene is named only where the DNA matches it firmly. Not every row has a clone size; where given, it reads once, few, many or a size class.

j_gene	v_gene	abundance	d_gene	CDR3nt	CDR3aa
TRBJ2-1	TRBV20-1	NA	TRBD2	TGCAGCGGGAGGTTCTACAATGAGCAGTTCTTC	CSGRFYNEQFF
TRBJ1-4	TRBV30	NA	TRBD1	TGTGCCTGGAGTACCGGTACAGGGGGGGAAAAACTGTTTTTT	CAWSTGTGGEKLFF
TRBJ2-3	TRBV2	once	NA	TGTGCCAGCAGTGAGGGAGGGACACCAACAGATACGCAGTATTTT	CASSEGGTPTDTQYF
TRBJ1-4	TRBV19	NA	NA	TGTGCCAGTAGTATCTTGACAATTATCTATGAAAAACTGTTTTTT	CASSILTIIYEKLFF
TRBJ1-5	TRBV7-9	once	NA	TGTGCCAGCAGCCCGGACTGGACGGAGCAGCCCCAGCATTTT	CASSPDWTEQPQHF
TRBJ1-4	TRBV10-2	once	NA	TGCGCCAGCAGTGATTTGAAGGCAGGGGATGAAAAACTGTTTTTT	CASSDLKAGDEKLFF
TRBJ1-5	TRBV10-3	NA	TRBD1	TGTGCCTCGAGAGGGACAGGGGGAGCTCAGCCCCAGCATTTT	CASRGTGGAQPQHF
TRBJ2-3	TRBV6-6	NA	NA	TGTGCCAGCAGTTTTACGACAACCACAGATACGCAGTATTTT	CASSFTTTTDTQYF
TRBJ2-7	TRBV2	NA	NA	TGTGCCAGCAGTGCGGGATCATACGAGCAGTACTTC	CASSAGSYEQYF
TRBJ1-1	TRBV25-1	NA	NA	TGTGCCAGCAGTGAATATTGGGGGCCTGAAGCTTTCTTT	CASSEYWGPEAFF
TRBJ2-3	TRBV7-7	NA	TRBD1	TGTGCCAGCAGCTTAGCAGGGGGCCGAACAGATACGCAGTATTTT	CASSLAGGRTDTQYF
TRBJ2-3	TRBV3-1/TRBV3-2	once	TRBD2	TGTGCCAGCAGCCTGGGACTAGCGGGGGGGTACACAGATACGCAGTATTTT	CASSLGLAGGYTDTQYF
TRBJ2-2	TRBV19	once	NA	TGTGCCAGTAGTACGGTGTTAGAGGCCGGGGAGCTGTTTTTT	CASSTVLEAGELFF
TRBJ1-2	TRBV11-2	NA	NA	TGTGCCAGCAGCTTACGGGGGGGGCTTGATGGCTACACCTTC	CASSLRGGLDGYTF
TRBJ2-5	TRBV21-1	NA	NA	TGTGCCAGCAGCAAAATCGGTAACGGGACGGGGAGCGGGGAGACCCAGTACTTC	CASSKIGNGTGSGETQYF
TRBJ1-5	TRBV12-3/TRBV12-4	NA	TRBD1	TGTGCCAGCAGTTTAACAGGGGACCAGCCCCAGCATTTT	CASSLTGDQPQHF
TRBJ1-1	TRBV7-9	NA	NA	TGTGCCAGCAGCCCCCGACAGGAGGAAGCTTTCTTT	CASSPRQEEAFF
TRBJ2-4	TRBV5-4	NA	NA	TGTGCCAGCAGCTTATCGCCCCTAGTAGCCAAAAACATTCAGTACTTC	CASSLSPLVAKNIQYF
TRBJ1-2	TRBV19	NA	NA	TGTGCCAGTAGTGGAGGAGGGGCCGAGACCTATGGCTACACCTTC	CASSGGGAETYGYTF
TRBJ2-5	TRBV6-5	NA	TRBD2	TGTGCCAGCAAACTAGCGGGAGATCAAGAGACCCAGTACTTC	CASKLAGDQETQYF
TRBJ2-7	TRBV5-4	NA	NA	TGTGCCAGCAGCTTGTTTCTAGCCCCGCCGCGGGAGCAGTACTTC	CASSLFLAPPREQYF
TRBJ1-2	TRBV5-4	NA	TRBD1	TGTGCCAGCAGCATCGGGACAGGGCGTGGCTACACCTTC	CASSIGTGRGYTF
TRBJ1-2	TRBV11-2	NA	TRBD1	TGTGCCAGCAGCTTAGTTGACAGGGTCGACTATGGCTACACCTTC	CASSLVDRVDYGYTF
TRBJ1-1	TRBV6-5	NA	NA	TGTGCCAGCGCAGAACGGGGAGGCGCTTTCTTT	CASAERGGAFF
TRBJ2-5	TRBV5-6	NA	NA	TGTGCCAGCAGCGCGTTCGGGGACACCGAAGAGACCCAGTACTTC	CASSAFGDTEETQYF